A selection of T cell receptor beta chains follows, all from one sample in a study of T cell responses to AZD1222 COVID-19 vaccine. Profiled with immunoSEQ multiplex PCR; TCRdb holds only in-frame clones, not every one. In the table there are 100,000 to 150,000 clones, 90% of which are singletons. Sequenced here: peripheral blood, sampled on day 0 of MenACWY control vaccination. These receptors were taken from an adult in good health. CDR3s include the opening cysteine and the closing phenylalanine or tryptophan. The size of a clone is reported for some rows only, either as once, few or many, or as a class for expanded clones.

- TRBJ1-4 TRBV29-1 CSVVLRDTVNEKLFF
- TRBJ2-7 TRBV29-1 CSVLPRQSYEQYF
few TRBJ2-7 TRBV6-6 CASSYSAGPYEQYF
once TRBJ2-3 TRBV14 CASSQALLAGVSDTQYF
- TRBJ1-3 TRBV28 CASSLPPGLRASGNTIYF
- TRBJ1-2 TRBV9 CASSDPQGTNYGYTF
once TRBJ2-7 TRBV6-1 CASSEVSRIQYEQYF
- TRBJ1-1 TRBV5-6 CASSPSPGTATLNTEAFF
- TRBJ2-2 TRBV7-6 CASSLAGGTGELFF
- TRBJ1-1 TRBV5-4 CASSLPASSEAFF
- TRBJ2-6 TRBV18 CASSETGGGSGANVLTF
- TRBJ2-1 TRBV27 CASWTDRVHNEQFF
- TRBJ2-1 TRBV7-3 CASSTGSSGSEGNEQFF
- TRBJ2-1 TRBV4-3 CASSQGWGVNEQFF
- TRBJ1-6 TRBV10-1 CASSPGQTSTSNSPLHF
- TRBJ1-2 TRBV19 CASSSSSYTF
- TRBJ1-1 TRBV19 CASSILVQGRNTEAFF
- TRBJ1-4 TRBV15 CATSRSSGTGYEKLFF
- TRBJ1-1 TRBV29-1 CSVGYRGQGGTEAFF
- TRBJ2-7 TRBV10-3 CAIRATGTGPSEQYF
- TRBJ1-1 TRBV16 CASSQSPREAFF
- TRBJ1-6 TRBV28 CASKKGPTPLNPSPLHF
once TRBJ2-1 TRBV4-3 CASSQDFASPYNEQFF
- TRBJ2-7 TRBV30 CAWSREGTYEQYF
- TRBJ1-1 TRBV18 CASSGGAPEAFF
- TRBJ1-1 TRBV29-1 CSVGGALGINTEAFF
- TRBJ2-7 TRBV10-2 CASPSTGPRGTCYEQYF
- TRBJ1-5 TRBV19 CASSLGTGGYQPQHF
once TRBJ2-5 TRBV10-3 CAISEGSLAGGSQYF
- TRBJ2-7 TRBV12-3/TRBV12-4 CASGNAGQARNF
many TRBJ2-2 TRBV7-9 CAIWTTNTGELFF
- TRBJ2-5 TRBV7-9 CASSSGTGEETQYF
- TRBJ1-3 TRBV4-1 CASSQDPSTSGNTIYF
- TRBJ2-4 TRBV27 CASSSGLAKNIQYF
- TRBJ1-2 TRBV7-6 CASSPRTGRDGYTF
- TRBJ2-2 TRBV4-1 CASSPVNTGELFF
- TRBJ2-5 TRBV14 CASSQIETQYF
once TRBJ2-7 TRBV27 CAGSGGGRSHEQYF
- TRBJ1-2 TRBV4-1 CASSQSGSGGGGYGYTF
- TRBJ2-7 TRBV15 CATSQGQGRYEQYF
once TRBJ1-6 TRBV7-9 CASSLWTGDNSPLHF
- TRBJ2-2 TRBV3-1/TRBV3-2 CASSGYTGELFF